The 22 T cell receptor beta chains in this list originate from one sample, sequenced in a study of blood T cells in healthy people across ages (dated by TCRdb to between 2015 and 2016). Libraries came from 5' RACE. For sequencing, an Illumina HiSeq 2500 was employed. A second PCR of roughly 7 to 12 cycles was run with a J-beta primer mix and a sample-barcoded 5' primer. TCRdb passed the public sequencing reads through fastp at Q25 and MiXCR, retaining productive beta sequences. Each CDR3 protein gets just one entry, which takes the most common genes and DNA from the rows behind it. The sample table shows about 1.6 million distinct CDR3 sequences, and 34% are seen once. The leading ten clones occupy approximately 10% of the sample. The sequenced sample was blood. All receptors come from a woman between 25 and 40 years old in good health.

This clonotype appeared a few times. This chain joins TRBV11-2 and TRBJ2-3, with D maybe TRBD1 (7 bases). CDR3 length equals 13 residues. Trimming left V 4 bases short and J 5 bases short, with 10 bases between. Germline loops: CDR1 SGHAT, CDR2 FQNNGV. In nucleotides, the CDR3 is TGTGCCAGCAGCTCAGGGGGGCTAGATACGCAGTATTTT. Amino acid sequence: CASSSGGLDTQYF. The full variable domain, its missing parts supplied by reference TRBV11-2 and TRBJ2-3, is EAGVAQSPRYKIIEKRQSVAFWCNPISGHATLYWYQQILGQGPKLLIQFQNNGVVDDSQLPKDRFSAERLKGVDSTLKIQPAKLEDSAVYLCASSSGGLDTQYFGPGTRLTVL.

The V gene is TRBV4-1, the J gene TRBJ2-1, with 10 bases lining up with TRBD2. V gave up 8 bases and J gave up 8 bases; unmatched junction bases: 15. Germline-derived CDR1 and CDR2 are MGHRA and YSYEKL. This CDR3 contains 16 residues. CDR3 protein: CASPTGIIAGGDEQFF. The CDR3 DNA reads TGCGCCAGCCCAACCGGAATAATAGCGGGGGGAGATGAGCAGTTCTTC.

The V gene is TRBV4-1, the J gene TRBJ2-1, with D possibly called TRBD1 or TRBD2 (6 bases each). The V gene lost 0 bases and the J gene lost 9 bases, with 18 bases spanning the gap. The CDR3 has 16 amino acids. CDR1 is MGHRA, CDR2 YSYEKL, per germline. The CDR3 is CASSQERWGALFEQFF. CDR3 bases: TGCGCCAGCAGCCAAGAACGGTGGGGGGCTTTATTTGAGCAGTTCTTC.

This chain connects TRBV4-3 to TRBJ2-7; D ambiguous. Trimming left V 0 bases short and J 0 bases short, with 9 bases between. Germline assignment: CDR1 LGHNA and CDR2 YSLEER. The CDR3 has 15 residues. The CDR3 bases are TGCGCCAGCAGCCAAGAACGGACGGACTCCTACGAGCAGTACTTC. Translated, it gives CASSQERTDSYEQYF.

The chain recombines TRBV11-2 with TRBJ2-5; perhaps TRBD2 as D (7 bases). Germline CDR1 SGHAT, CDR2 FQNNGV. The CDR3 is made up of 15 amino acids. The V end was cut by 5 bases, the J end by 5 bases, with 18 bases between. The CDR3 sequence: CASSLRGPPVETQYF. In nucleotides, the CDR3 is TGTGCCAGCAGCCTGCGGGGGCCACCCGTGGAGACCCAGTACTTC.

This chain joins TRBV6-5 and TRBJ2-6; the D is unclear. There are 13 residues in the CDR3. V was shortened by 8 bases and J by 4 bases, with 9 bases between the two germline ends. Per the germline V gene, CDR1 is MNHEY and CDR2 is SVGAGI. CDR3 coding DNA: TGTGCCAGCTGTGGATCCGGGGCCAACGTCCTGACTTTC. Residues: CASCGSGANVLTF.

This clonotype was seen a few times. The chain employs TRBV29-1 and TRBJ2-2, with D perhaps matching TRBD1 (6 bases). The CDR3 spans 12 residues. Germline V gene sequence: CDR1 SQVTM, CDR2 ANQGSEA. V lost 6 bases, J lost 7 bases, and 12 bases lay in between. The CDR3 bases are TGCAGCGTACACGCAGGGGTCGGGGAGCTGTTTTTT. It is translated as CSVHAGVGELFF.

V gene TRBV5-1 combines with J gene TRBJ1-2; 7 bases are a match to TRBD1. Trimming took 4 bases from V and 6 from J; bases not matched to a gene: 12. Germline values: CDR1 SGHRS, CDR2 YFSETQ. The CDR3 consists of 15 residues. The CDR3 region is CASSADRVFVDGYTF. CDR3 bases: TGCGCCAGCAGCGCAGACAGGGTCTTCGTCGATGGCTACACCTTC.

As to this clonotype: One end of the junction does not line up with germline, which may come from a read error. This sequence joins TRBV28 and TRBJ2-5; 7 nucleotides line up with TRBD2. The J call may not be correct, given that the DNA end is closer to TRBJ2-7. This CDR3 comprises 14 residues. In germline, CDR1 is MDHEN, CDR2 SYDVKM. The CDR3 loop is CVSSWGLAEYEQYF. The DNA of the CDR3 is TGTGTCAGCAGTTGGGGCCTAGCGGAATACGAGCAGTACTTC.

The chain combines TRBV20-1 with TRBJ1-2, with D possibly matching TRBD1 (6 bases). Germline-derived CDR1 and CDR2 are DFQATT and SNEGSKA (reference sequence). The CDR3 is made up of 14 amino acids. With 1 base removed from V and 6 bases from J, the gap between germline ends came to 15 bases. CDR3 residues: CSARVAGTHHGYTF. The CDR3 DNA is TGCAGTGCTAGAGTGGCCGGGACACATCATGGCTACACCTTC.

This chain's CDR3 is CASSSPDRGYNEQFF. CDR3 nucleotide sequence: TGTGCCAGCAGTTCGCCGGACAGGGGATACAATGAGCAGTTCTTC. V and J are TRBV6-2 or TRBV6-3 and TRBJ2-1, with 9 bases matching TRBD1. The CDR3 loop spans 15 amino acids. Per the germline V gene, CDR1 is MNHEY and CDR2 is SVGEGT. Trimming took 4 bases from V and 4 from J; bases not matched to a gene: 5.

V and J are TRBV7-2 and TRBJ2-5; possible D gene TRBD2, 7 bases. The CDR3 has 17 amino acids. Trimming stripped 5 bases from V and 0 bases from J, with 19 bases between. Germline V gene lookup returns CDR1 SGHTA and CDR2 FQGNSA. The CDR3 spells CASSRARGAMYQETQYF. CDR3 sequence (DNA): TGTGCCAGCAGCCGAGCCCGGGGGGCGATGTACCAAGAGACCCAGTACTTC.

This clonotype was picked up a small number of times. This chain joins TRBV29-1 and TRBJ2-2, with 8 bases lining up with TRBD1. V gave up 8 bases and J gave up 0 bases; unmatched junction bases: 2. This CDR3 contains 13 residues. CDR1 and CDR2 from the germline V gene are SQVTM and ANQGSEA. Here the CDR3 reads CSWTGTNTGELFF. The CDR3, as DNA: TGCAGCTGGACAGGGACGAACACCGGGGAGCTGTTTTTT.

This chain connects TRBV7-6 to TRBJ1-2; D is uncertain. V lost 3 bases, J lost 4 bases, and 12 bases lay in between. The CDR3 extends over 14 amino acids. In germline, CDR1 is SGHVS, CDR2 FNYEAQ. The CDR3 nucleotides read TGTGCCAGCAGCTTCGGGCAGGAGACCTATGGCTACACCTTC. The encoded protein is CASSFGQETYGYTF.

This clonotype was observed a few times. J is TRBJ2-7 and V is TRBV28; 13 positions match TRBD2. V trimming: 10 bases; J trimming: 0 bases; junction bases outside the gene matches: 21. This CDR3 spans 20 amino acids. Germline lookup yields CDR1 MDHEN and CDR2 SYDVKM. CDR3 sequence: CANDVIFGQRLAGGSYEQYF. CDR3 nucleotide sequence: TGTGCCAACGACGTTATTTTCGGACAAAGACTAGCGGGGGGCTCCTACGAGCAGTACTTC.

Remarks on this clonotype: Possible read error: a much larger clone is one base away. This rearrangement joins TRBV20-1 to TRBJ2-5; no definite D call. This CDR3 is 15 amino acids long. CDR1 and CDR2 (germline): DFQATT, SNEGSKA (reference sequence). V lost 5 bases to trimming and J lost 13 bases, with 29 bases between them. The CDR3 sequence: CSAGLDDGLNDERYF. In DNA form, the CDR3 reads TGCAGTGCTGGCTTAGACGACGGTCTAAACGACGAGCGGTACTTC.

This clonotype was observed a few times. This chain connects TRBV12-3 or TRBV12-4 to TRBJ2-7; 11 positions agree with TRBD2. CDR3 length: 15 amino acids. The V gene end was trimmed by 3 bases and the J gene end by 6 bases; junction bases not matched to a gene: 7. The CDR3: CASSFGSGRAGEQYF. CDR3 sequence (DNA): TGTGCCAGCAGTTTCGGTAGCGGGAGGGCGGGCGAGCAGTACTTC.

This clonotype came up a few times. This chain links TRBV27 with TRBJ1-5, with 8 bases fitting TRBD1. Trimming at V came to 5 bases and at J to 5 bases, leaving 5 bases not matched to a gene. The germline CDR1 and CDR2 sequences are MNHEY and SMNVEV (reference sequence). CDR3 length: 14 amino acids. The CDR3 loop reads CASSADRVDQPQHF. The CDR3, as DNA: TGTGCCAGCAGTGCGGACAGGGTGGATCAGCCCCAGCATTTT.

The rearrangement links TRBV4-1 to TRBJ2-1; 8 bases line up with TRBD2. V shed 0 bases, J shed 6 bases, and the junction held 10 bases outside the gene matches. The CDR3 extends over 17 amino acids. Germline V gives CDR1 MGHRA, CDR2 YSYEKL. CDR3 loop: CASSQDSPAGAGNEQFF. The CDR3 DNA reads TGCGCCAGCAGCCAAGATAGCCCAGCGGGAGCCGGCAATGAGCAGTTCTTC.

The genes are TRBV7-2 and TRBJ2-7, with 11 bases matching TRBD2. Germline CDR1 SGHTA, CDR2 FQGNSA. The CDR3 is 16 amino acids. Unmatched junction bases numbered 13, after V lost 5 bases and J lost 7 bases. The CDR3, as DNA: TGTGCCAGCAGCCCCTTCTTAGCGGGAGGGCCGAGGGAGCAGTACTTC. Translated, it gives CASSPFLAGGPREQYF.

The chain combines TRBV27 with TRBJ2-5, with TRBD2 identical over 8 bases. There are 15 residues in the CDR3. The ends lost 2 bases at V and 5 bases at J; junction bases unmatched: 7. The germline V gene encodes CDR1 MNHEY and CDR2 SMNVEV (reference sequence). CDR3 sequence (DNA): TGTGCCAGCAGTTTAGGGACTAGTTCTCGGGAGACCCAGTACTTC. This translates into CASSLGTSSRETQYF.

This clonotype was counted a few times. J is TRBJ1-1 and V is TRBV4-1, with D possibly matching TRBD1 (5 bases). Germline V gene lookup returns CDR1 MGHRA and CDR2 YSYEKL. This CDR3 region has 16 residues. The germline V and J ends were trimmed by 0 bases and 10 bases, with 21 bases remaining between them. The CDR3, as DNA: TGCGCCAGCAGCCAAGATCTCTTCGCGAGGACATCCCCAGCTTTCTTT. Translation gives CASSQDLFARTSPAFF.